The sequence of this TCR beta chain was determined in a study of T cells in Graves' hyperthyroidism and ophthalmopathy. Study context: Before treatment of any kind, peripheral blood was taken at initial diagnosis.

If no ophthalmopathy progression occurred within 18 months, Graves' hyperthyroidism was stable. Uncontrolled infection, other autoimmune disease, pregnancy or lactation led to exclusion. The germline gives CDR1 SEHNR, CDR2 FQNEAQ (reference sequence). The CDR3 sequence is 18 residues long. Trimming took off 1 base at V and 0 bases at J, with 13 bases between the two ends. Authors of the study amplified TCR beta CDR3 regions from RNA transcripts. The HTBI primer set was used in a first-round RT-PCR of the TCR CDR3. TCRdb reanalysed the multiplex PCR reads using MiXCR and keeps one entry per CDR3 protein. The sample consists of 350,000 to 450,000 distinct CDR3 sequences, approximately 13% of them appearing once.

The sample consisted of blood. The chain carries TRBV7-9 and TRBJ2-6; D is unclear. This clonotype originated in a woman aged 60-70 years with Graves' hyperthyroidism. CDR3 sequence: CASSLVVRPSSGANVLTF. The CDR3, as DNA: TGTGCCAGCAGCTTAGTAGTCAGGCCGAGCTCTGGGGCCAACGTCCTGACTTTC. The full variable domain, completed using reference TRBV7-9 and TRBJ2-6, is DTGVSQNPRHKITKRGQNVTFRCDPISEHNRLYWYRQTLGQGPEFLTYFQNEAQLEKSRLLSDRFSAERPKGSFSTLEIQRTEQGDSAMYLCASSLVVRPSSGANVLTFGAGSRLTVL.